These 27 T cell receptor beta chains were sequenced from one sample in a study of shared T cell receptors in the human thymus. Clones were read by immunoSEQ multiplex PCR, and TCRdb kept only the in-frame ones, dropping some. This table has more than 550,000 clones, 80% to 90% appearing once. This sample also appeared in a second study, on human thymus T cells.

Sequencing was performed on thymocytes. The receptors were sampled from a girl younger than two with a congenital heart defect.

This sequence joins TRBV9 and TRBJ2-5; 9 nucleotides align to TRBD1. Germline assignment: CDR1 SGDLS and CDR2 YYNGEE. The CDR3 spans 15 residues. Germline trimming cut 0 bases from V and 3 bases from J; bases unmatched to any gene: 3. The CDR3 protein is CASSVEDRGEETQYF. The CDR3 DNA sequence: TGTGCCAGCAGCGTAGAGGACAGGGGCGAAGAGACCCAGTACTTC.

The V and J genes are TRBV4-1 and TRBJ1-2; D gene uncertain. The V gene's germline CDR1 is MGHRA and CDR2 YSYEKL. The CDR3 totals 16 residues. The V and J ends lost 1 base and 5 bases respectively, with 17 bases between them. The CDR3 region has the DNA TGCGCCAGCAGCCAAGGAAGGTCACCTACTAGGTATGGCTACACCTTC. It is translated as CASSQGRSPTRYGYTF.

Here the CDR3 reads CASSKIDGVPGQINTGELFF. CDR3 nucleotides: TGTGCCAGCAGCAAGATCGACGGGGTCCCGGGACAAATAAACACCGGGGAGCTGTTTTTT. This chain links TRBV21-1 with TRBJ2-2; the table's D call of TRBD1 was not tested on the DNA. TRBV21-1 is listed as a pseudogene. This CDR3 spans 20 amino acids.

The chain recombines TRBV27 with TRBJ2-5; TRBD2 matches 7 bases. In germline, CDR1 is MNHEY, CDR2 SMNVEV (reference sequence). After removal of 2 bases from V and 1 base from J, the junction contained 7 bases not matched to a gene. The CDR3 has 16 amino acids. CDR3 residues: CASSLGGGGFQETQYF. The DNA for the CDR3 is TGTGCCAGCAGTTTAGGAGGCGGGGGATTCCAAGAGACCCAGTACTTC.

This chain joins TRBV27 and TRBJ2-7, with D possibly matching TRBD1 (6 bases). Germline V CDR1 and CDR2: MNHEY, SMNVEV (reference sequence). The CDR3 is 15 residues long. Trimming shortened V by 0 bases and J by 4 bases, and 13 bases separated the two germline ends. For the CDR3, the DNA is TGTGCCAGCAGTTTATCGAGCAGGGGTGGGTACGAGCAGTACTTC. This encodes CASSLSSRGGYEQYF.

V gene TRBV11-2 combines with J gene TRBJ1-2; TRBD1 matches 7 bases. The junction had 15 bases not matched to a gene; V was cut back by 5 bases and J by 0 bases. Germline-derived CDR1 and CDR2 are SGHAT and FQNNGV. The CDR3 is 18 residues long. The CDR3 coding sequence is TGTGCCAGCAGCCCTAGACAGGGAAAGGACCAAGCTAACTATGGCTACACCTTC. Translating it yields CASSPRQGKDQANYGYTF.

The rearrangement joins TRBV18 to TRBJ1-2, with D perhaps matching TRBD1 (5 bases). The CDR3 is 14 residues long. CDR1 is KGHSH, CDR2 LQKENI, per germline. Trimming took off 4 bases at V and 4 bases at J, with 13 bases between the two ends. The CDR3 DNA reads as TGTGCCAGCTCACGGGGCGGCAGTCCCTATGGCTACACCTTC. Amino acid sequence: CASSRGGSPYGYTF.

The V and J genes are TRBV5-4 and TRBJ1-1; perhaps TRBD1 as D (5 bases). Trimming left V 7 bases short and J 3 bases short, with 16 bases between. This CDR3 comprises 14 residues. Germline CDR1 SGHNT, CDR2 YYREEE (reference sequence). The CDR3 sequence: CASGPPGGDTEAFF. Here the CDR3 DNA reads TGTGCCAGCGGCCCCCCGGGGGGGGACACTGAAGCTTTCTTT.

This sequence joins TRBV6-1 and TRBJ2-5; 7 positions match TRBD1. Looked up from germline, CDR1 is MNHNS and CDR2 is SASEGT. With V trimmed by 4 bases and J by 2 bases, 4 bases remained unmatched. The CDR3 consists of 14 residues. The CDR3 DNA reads TGTGCCAGCAGTGTCGACAGGGCACAAGAGACCCAGTACTTC. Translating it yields CASSVDRAQETQYF.

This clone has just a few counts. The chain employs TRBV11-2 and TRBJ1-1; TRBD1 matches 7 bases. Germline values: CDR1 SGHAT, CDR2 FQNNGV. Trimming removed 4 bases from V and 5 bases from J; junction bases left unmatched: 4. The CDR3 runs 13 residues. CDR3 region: CASSSTGKTEAFF. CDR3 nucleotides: TGTGCCAGCAGCTCGACAGGGAAGACTGAAGCTTTCTTT.

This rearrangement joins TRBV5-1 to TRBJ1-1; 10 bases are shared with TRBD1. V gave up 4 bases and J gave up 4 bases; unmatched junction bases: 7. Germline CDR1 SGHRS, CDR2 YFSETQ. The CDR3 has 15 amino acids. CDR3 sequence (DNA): TGCGCCAGCAGCCCCTGGACAGGGGGGAGCACTGAAGCTTTCTTT. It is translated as CASSPWTGGSTEAFF.

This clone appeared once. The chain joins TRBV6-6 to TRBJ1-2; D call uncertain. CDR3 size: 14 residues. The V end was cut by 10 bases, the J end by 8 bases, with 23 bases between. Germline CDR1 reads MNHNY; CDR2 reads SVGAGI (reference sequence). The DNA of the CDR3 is TGTGCCACTTGGTATGGCACCACCCCTTGGGGCTACACCTTC. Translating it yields CATWYGTTPWGYTF.

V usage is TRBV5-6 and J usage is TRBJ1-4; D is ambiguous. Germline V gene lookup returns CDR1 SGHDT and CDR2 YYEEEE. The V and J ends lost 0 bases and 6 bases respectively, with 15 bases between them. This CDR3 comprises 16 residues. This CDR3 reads CASSLAEQPTYEKLFF. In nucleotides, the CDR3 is TGTGCCAGCAGCTTGGCGGAACAGCCAACCTATGAAAAACTGTTTTTT.

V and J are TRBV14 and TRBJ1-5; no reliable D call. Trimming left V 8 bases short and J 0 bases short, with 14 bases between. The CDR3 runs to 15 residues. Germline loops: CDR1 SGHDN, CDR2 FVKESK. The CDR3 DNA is TGTGCCAGCTGTAGACCGGGATATAGCAATCAGCCCCAGCATTTT. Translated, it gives CASCRPGYSNQPQHF.

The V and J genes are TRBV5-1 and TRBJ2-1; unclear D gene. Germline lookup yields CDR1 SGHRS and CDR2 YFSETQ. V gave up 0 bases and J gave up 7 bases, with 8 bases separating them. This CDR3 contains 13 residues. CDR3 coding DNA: TGCGCCAGCAGCTTGGATGGCTTTAATGAGCAGTTCTTC. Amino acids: CASSLDGFNEQFF.

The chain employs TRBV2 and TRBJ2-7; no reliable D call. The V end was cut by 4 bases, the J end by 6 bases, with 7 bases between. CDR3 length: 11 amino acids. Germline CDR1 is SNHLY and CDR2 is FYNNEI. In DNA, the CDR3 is TGTGCCAGCAGTGGAGCGAGCGAGCAGTACTTC. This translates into CASSGASEQYF.

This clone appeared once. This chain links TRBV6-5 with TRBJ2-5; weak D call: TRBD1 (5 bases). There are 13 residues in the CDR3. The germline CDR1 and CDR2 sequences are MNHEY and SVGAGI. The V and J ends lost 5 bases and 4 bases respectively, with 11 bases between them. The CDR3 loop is CASSGASVETQYF. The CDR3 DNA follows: TGTGCCAGCAGTGGGGCGTCAGTAGAGACCCAGTACTTC.

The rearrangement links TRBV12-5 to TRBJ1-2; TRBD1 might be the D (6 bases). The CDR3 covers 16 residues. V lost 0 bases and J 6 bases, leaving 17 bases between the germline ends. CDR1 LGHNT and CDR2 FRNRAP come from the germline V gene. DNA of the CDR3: TGTGCTAGTGGTTTGGTACAGGTATTGGCAGGGGATGGCTACACCTTC. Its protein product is CASGLVQVLAGDGYTF.

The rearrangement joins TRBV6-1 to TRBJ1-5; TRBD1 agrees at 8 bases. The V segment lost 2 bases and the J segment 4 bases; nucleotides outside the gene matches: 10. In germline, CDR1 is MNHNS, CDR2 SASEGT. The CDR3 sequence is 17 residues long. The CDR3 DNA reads TGTGCCAGCAGTGAAACCCTCGGACAGGGCCTAAATCAGCCCCAGCATTTT. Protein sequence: CASSETLGQGLNQPQHF.

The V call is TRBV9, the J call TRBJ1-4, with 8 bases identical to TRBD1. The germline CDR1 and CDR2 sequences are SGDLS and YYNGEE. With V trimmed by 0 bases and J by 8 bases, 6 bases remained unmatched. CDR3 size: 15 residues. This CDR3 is CASSVAPGGKEKLFF. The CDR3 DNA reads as TGTGCCAGCAGCGTAGCCCCAGGGGGCAAGGAAAAACTGTTTTTT.

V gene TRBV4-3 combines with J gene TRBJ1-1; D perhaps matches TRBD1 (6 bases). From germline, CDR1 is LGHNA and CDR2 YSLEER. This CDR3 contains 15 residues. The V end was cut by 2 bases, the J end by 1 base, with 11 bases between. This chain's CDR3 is CASSQRQAENTEAFF. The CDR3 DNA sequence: TGCGCCAGCAGCCAAAGACAGGCTGAGAACACTGAAGCTTTCTTT.

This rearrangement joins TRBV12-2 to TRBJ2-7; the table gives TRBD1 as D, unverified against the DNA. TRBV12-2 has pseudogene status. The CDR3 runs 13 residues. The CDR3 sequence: CASRLWPSYEQYF. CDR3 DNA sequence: TGTGCAAGTCGCTTATGGCCTTCCTACGAGCAGTACTTC.

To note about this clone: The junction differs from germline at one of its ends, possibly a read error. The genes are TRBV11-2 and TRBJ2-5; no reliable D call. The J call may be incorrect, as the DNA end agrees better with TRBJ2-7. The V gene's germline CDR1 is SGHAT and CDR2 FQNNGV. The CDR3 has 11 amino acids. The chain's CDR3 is CASRASSEQYF. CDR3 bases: TGTGCCAGCAGAGCCTCCTCCGAGCAGTACTTC.

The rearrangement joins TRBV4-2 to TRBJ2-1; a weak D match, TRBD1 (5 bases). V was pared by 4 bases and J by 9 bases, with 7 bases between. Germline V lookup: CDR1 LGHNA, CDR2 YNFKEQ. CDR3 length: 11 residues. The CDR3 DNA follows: TGTGCCAGCAGCCTTAGGGGTGAGCAGTTCTTC. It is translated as CASSLRGEQFF.

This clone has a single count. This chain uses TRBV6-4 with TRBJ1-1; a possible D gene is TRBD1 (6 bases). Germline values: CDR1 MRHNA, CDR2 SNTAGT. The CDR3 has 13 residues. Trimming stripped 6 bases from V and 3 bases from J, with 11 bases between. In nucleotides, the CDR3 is TGTGCCAGCAGAAAGGGGGGGGACACTGAAGCTTTCTTT. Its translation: CASRKGGDTEAFF.

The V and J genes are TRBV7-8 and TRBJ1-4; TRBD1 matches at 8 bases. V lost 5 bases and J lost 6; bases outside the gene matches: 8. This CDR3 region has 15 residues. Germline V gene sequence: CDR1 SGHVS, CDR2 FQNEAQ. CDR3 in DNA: TGTGCCAGCAGCCTGGACAGGGCTCCGTATGAAAAACTGTTTTTT. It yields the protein CASSLDRAPYEKLFF. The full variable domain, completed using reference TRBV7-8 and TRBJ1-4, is GAGVSQSPRYKVAKRGQDVALRCDPISGHVSLFWYQQALGQGPEFLTYFQNEAQLDKSGLPSDRFFAERPEGSVSTLKIQRTQQEDSAVYLCASSLDRAPYEKLFFGSGTQLSVL.

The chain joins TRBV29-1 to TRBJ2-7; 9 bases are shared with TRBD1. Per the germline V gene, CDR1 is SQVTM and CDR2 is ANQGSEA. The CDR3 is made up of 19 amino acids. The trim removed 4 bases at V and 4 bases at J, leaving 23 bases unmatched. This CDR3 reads CSVASLRDRVQGGPYEQYF. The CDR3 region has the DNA TGCAGCGTTGCTTCCCTTAGGGACAGGGTTCAAGGGGGTCCTTACGAGCAGTACTTC.